The 25 T cell receptor beta chains reported below all come from one sample, sequenced in a study of cytomegalovirus exposure and HLA in healthy donors. A multiplex PCR was run with 60 Vbeta primers and 13 Jbeta primers. TCRdb's copy holds only in-frame clones and misses some; the assay was immunoSEQ multiplex PCR. The data contain approximately 170,000 clones, roughly 65% of them singletons. Sequencing was done on a sample of PBMCs. The receptor set was obtained from a woman aged 18-29 years in good health and CMV-seropositive.

This clone was observed once. The V and J genes are TRBV9 and TRBJ2-2; 9 bases line up with TRBD2. Germline V gene sequence: CDR1 SGDLS, CDR2 YYNGEE. Germline trimming cut 4 bases from V and 2 bases from J; bases unmatched to any gene: 3. The CDR3 has 15 amino acids. CDR3 sequence (DNA): TGTGCCAGCAGCCTTAGCGGGGGTAACACCGGGGAGCTGTTTTTT. Translated: CASSLSGGNTGELFF.

This clone was observed a handful of times. The chain is built from TRBV4-1 and TRBJ2-4, with 8 bases lining up with TRBD2. J gave up 6 bases and V 0 bases, and 16 bases lay outside the gene matches. Germline V CDR1 and CDR2: MGHRA, YSYEKL. The CDR3 sequence is 19 residues long. The CDR3 is CASSQDRGGLAHRGNIQYF. In DNA form, the CDR3 reads TGCGCCAGCAGCCAAGATCGGGGGGGGCTAGCGCACCGAGGAAACATTCAGTACTTC.

The J gene is TRBJ2-7, the V gene TRBV30; no definite D call. V dropped 2 bases and J dropped 2 bases, with 10 bases sitting between them. The CDR3 is made up of 13 amino acids. Germline V lookup: CDR1 GTSNPN, CDR2 SVGIG (reference sequence). The CDR3 loop is CAWSYEVPYEQYF. The CDR3 DNA reads TGTGCCTGGAGTTATGAGGTTCCCTACGAGCAGTACTTC.

This clone was found a few times. The V and J genes are TRBV2 and TRBJ1-2; weak D call: TRBD1 (6 bases). There are 14 residues in the CDR3. The germline CDR1 and CDR2 sequences are SNHLY and FYNNEI. Trimming cost V 1 base and J 8 bases, with 14 bases left between them. CDR3 amino acids: CASSEGQAALGYTF. The CDR3 region has the DNA TGTGCCAGCAGTGAAGGACAGGCCGCTTTAGGCTACACCTTC.

This clone has more than one count but fewer than ten. One junction end disagrees with the germline gene, perhaps due to a read error. The genes are TRBV7-7 and TRBJ2-5; 7 bases map to TRBD1. The length of the CDR3 is 15 residues. Germline values: CDR1 SSHAT, CDR2 FNYEAQ (reference sequence). CDR3 sequence (DNA): TGTGCTAGCAGCCGCGTTAAAGGGGGCGCGGAGACCCAGTACTTC. Translating it yields CASSRVKGGAETQYF.

This clone was counted once. V gene TRBV27 combines with J gene TRBJ1-1; no reliable D call. CDR1 is MNHEY, CDR2 SMNVEV, per germline (reference sequence). V lost 5 bases and J 0 bases, leaving 13 bases between the germline ends. The CDR3 length is 15 residues. The DNA for the CDR3 is TGTGCCAGCAGTCCCAGTCGGGAGCTGAACACTGAAGCTTTCTTT. Translation: CASSPSRELNTEAFF.

The V gene is TRBV27, the J gene TRBJ2-5; 7 bases align to TRBD2. The J call could be wrong; TRBJ2-7 is a better fit for the DNA end. Germline-derived CDR1 and CDR2 are MNHEY and SMNVEV (reference sequence). The CDR3 spans 17 residues. The CDR3, as DNA: TGTGCCAGCAGTTTATCGTTAATAAGCGGGGAAGTCTACGAGCAGTACTTC. Protein sequence: CASSLSLISGEVYEQYF.

This clone came up a few times. V usage is TRBV30 and J usage is TRBJ1-1, with D tentatively TRBD1 (6 bases). The CDR3 is 16 amino acids. CDR1 and CDR2 from the germline V gene are GTSNPN and SVGIG (reference sequence). V lost 0 bases and J 5 bases, leaving 19 bases between the germline ends. CDR3 region: CAWSVRDRTPGTEAFF. CDR3 DNA sequence: TGTGCCTGGAGTGTTCGTGACAGGACCCCTGGAACTGAAGCTTTCTTT.

This chain connects TRBV27 to TRBJ2-1; 10 nucleotides agree with TRBD1. V lost 6 bases to trimming and J lost 1 base; unmatched junction nucleotides: 6. Germline V gene sequence: CDR1 MNHEY, CDR2 SMNVEV (reference sequence). This CDR3 spans 16 amino acids. The CDR3: CASRYPGQGSYNEQFF. Written as DNA, the CDR3 is TGTGCCAGCAGATACCCGGGACAGGGGTCCTACAATGAGCAGTTCTTC.

The V call is TRBV4-2, the J call TRBJ1-6, with D perhaps matching TRBD1 (5 bases). V lost 0 bases and J lost 9, with 15 bases in between. Germline V CDR1 and CDR2: LGHNA, YNFKEQ. The CDR3 consists of 16 residues. The CDR3 spells CASSQDPAREASPLHF. CDR3 bases: TGTGCCAGCAGCCAAGATCCTGCCAGGGAGGCTTCACCCCTCCACTTT.

V usage is TRBV29-1 and J usage is TRBJ1-2; the match to TRBD1 covers 9 bases. The V and J ends lost 3 bases and 8 bases, in that order; junction bases with no gene match: 7. There are 13 residues in the CDR3. From germline, CDR1 is SQVTM and CDR2 ANQGSEA. The CDR3 nucleotides are TGCAGCGTTGATAGGCGGACAGGGGTAGGCTACACCTTC. This codes for CSVDRRTGVGYTF.

This chain connects TRBV18 to TRBJ2-2; TRBD2 might be the D (5 bases). CDR1 and CDR2 from the germline V gene are KGHSH and LQKENI. The CDR3 loop spans 15 amino acids. The V end lost 5 bases, the J end lost 1 base, and 11 bases lay between the germline ends. The CDR3 nucleotides are TGTGCCAGCTCAAACCGGGATCTGAACACCGGGGAGCTGTTTTTT. Translating it yields CASSNRDLNTGELFF. Based on the CDR3 plus reference TRBV18 and TRBJ2-2, the full variable domain is NAGVMQNPRHLVRRRGQEARLRCSPMKGHSHVYWYRQLPEEGLKFMVYLQKENIIDESGMPKERFSAEFPKEGPSILRIQQVVRGDSAAYFCASSNRDLNTGELFFGEGSRLTVL.

The chain recombines TRBV5-1 with TRBJ1-5; D might be TRBD1 (6 bases). This CDR3 has 14 amino acids. The V end lost 3 bases, the J end lost 4 bases, and 11 bases lay between the germline ends. Germline V CDR1 and CDR2: SGHRS, YFSETQ. The CDR3 sequence is CASSSGQPNQPQHF. The CDR3 region has the DNA TGCGCCAGCAGCTCCGGACAGCCAAATCAGCCCCAGCATTTT.

This clone was counted only a few times. The chain joins TRBV7-9 to TRBJ2-3, with 8 bases matching TRBD1. Per the germline V gene, CDR1 is SEHNR and CDR2 is FQNEAQ (reference sequence). The V gene end was trimmed by 3 bases and the J gene end by 2 bases; junction bases not matched to a gene: 7. The CDR3 length is 16 residues. The CDR3 sequence: CASSFEGQAITDTQYF. The CDR3 DNA reads TGTGCCAGCAGCTTCGAGGGACAGGCAATCACAGATACGCAGTATTTT.

This clone came up a few times. This chain connects TRBV6-5 to TRBJ2-7; 7 bases map to TRBD2. CDR1 MNHEY and CDR2 SVGAGI come from the germline V gene. Unmatched junction bases numbered 7, after V lost 5 bases and J lost 6 bases. The CDR3 is 13 residues long. CDR3 nucleotides: TGTGCCAGCAGTCGTCCGCCGGGGGGCGAGCAGTACTTC. It codes for CASSRPPGGEQYF.

The chain has TRBV4-2 and TRBJ2-1, with TRBD2 matching 10 bases. Looked up from germline, CDR1 is LGHNA and CDR2 is YNFKEQ. This CDR3 has 13 amino acids. The V segment lost 2 bases and the J segment 10 bases; nucleotides outside the gene matches: 2. The CDR3 DNA reads as TGTGCCAGCAGCCAAACTAGCGGGATAGAGCAGTTCTTC. Protein sequence: CASSQTSGIEQFF.

The chain recombines TRBV18 with TRBJ1-2, with 12 bases matching TRBD1. Germline V gene lookup returns CDR1 KGHSH and CDR2 LQKENI. J was trimmed by 0 bases and V by 3 bases; bases with no gene match: 14. The CDR3 has 20 amino acids. The DNA for the CDR3 is TGTGCCAGCTCACCTTTAACAACGGGACAGGGGGCTATTTCTAACTATGGCTACACCTTC. It translates to CASSPLTTGQGAISNYGYTF.

This clone was observed a few times. The chain links TRBV13 to TRBJ1-1; D is perhaps TRBD1 (6 bases). Germline V gene data show CDR1 as PRHDT and CDR2 as FYEKMQ (reference sequence). CDR3 length: 19 amino acids. The ends were cut back, 0 bases at V and 4 bases at J, with 24 bases in the middle. For the CDR3, the DNA is TGTGCCAGCAGCTTAGGTTCTGGCAGGGGTGGAAGTGGCGCCACTGAAGCTTTCTTT. It is translated as CASSLGSGRGGSGATEAFF.

The J gene is TRBJ2-5, the V gene TRBV30; TRBD2 is a possible D gene (6 bases). Germline V gene lookup returns CDR1 GTSNPN and CDR2 SVGIG (reference sequence). The V gene lost 3 bases and the J gene lost 2 bases, with 13 bases spanning the gap. The CDR3 is made up of 14 amino acids. In nucleotides, the CDR3 is TGTGCCTGGAGATATGAGGCGGGGCAAGAGACCCAGTACTTC. It codes for CAWRYEAGQETQYF. The whole variable domain, filled in from reference TRBV30 and TRBJ2-5, reads SQTIHQWPATLVQPVGSPLSLECTVEGTSNPNLYWYRQAAGRGLQLLFYSVGIGQISSEVPQNLSASRPQDRQFILSSKKLLLSDSGFYLCAWRYEAGQETQYFGPGTRLLVL.

The chain has TRBV27 and TRBJ1-2, with D uncertain. The CDR3 covers 13 residues. The germline V gene encodes CDR1 MNHEY and CDR2 SMNVEV (reference sequence). V shed 4 bases and J shed 4 bases, with 10 bases lying between them. In nucleotides, the CDR3 is TGTGCCAGCAGTTCCGACATCCGCTATGGCTACACCTTC. Translation gives CASSSDIRYGYTF.

A few counts support this clone. The V and J genes are TRBV6-5 and TRBJ1-2, with 7 nucleotides matching TRBD1. Germline V gene data show CDR1 as MNHEY and CDR2 as SVGAGI. After removal of 8 bases from V and 4 bases from J, the junction contained 7 bases not matched to a gene. There are 13 residues in the CDR3. CDR3 bases: TGTGCCAGCCGCCGGGACAGTTCCTATGGCTACACCTTC. Protein product: CASRRDSSYGYTF.

The chain joins TRBV19 to TRBJ1-5; 7 bases agree with TRBD1. The V segment lost 7 bases and the J segment 7 bases; nucleotides outside the gene matches: 16. CDR1 is LNHDA and CDR2 is SQIVND in the germline V gene (reference sequence). This CDR3 has 16 amino acids. The CDR3 spells CASNPRDRAKGQPQHF. The CDR3 region has the DNA TGTGCCAGTAATCCCCGTGACAGGGCTAAAGGCCAGCCCCAGCATTTT.

The V gene is TRBV7-2, the J gene TRBJ2-3, with TRBD2 matching 9 bases. CDR3 length: 18 amino acids. V gave up 6 bases and J gave up 3 bases; unmatched junction bases: 16. CDR1 and CDR2 from the germline V gene are SGHTA and FQGNSA. The CDR3 spells CASRQEAEKREATDTQYF. The CDR3 bases are TGTGCCAGCAGGCAAGAGGCCGAAAAGCGGGAGGCAACAGATACGCAGTATTTT. Full variable domain (remainder filled in from reference TRBV7-2 and TRBJ2-3): GAGVSQSPSNKVTEKGKDVELRCDPISGHTALYWYRQSLGQGLEFLIYFQGNSAPDKSGLPSDRFSAERTGGSVSTLTIQRTQQEDSAVYLCASRQEAEKREATDTQYFGPGTRLTVL.

The chain recombines TRBV5-4 with TRBJ2-7, with 7 nucleotides matching TRBD1. Germline V gene sequence: CDR1 SGHNT, CDR2 YYREEE (reference sequence). This CDR3 is built from 14 residues. With 4 bases clipped from V and 2 bases from J, the junction kept 6 bases outside the gene matches. The CDR3 reads CASSGRDSTYEQYF. The CDR3 region has the DNA TGTGCCAGCAGCGGCCGGGACAGTACCTACGAGCAGTACTTC.

The genes are TRBV27 and TRBJ1-6; D unresolved. There are 14 residues in the CDR3. In germline, CDR1 is MNHEY, CDR2 SMNVEV (reference sequence). With 4 bases removed from V and 0 bases from J, the gap between germline ends came to 4 bases. CDR3 DNA: TGTGCCAGCAGTTCCAGCTCCTATAATTCACCCCTCCACTTT. Its protein product is CASSSSSYNSPLHF.